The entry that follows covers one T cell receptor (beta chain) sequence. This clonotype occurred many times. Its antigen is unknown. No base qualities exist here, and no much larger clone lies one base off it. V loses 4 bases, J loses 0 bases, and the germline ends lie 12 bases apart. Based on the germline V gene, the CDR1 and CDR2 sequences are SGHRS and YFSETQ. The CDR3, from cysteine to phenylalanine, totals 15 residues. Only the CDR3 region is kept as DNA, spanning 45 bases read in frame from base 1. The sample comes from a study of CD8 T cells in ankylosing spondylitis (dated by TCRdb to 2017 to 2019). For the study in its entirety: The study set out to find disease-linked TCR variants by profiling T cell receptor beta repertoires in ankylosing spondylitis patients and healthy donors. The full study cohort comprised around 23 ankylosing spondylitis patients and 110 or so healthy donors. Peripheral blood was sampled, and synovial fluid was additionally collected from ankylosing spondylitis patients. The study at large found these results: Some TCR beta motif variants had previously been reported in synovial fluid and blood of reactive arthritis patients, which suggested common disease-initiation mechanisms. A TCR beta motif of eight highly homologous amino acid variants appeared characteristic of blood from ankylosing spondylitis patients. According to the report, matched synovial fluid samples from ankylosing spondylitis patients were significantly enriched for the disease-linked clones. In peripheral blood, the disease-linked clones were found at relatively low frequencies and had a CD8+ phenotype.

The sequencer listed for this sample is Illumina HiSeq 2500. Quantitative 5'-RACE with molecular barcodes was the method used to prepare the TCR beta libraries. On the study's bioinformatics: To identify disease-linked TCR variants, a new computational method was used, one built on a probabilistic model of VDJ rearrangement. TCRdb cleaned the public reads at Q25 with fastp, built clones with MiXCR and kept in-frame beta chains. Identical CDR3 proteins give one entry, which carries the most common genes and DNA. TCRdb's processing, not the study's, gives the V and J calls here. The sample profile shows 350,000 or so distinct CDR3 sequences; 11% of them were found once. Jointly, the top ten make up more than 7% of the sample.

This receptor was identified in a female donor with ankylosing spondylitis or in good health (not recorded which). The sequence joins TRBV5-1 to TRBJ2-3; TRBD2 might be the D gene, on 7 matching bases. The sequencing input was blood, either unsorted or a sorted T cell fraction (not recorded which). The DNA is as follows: TGCGCCAGCAGCCTAAGGGGGGGGAGCACAGATACGCAGTATTTT. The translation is CASSLRGGSTDTQYF.